Listed here are 6 T cell receptor beta chains from one sample, sequenced in a study of CD8 T cells in Susac syndrome. Random-hexamer reverse transcription was applied to about 0.5 to 1 ug RNA. TCRdb re-analysed the immunoSEQ multiplex PCR reads in MiXCR, keeping a single row per CDR3 protein. The table lists more than 130,000 distinct CDR3 sequences, 94% of them singletons. Source material: CD8+ T cells from PBMCs. These receptors all stem from a human donor in good health.

This clonotype was counted once. The V gene is TRBV29-1, the J gene TRBJ2-7, with D unclear. With 7 bases removed from V and 2 bases from J, the gap between germline ends came to 15 bases. This CDR3 spans 13 amino acids. Germline V gene data show CDR1 as SQVTM and CDR2 as ANQGSEA. CDR3 sequence (DNA): TGCAGCGGATCTTTGGGCCTCACCTACGAGCAGTACTTC. This translates into CSGSLGLTYEQYF.

This rearrangement joins TRBV7-9 to TRBJ2-3; D gene uncertain. Deletions cut 1 base from V and 5 bases from J, with 13 bases between. CDR1 SEHNR and CDR2 FQNEAQ come from the germline V gene (reference sequence). The CDR3 totals 15 residues. This CDR3 reads CASSLVPSAGDTQYF. DNA of the CDR3: TGTGCCAGCAGCTTAGTTCCGTCAGCTGGAGATACGCAGTATTTT.

The chain recombines TRBV7-2 with TRBJ2-1, with D hard to call. The germline gives CDR1 SGHTA, CDR2 FQGNSA. The CDR3 contains 12 residues. V was cut by 1 base and J by 7 bases, with 5 bases left in between. Here the CDR3 reads CASSLGINEQFF. Here the CDR3 DNA reads TGTGCCAGCAGCTTAGGGATTAATGAGCAGTTCTTC.

The CDR3 reads CASMGHRTDTQYF. The CDR3 DNA reads TGTGCCAGCATGGGGCATCGCACAGATACGCAGTATTTT. The rearrangement links TRBV3-1 to TRBJ2-3, with D perhaps TRBD1 (5 bases). V shed 7 bases and J shed 1 base, with 9 bases lying between them. Germline loops: CDR1 LGHDT, CDR2 YNNKEL (reference sequence). This CDR3 has 13 amino acids.

The rearrangement joins TRBV9 to TRBJ2-1; no definite D call. The V end was cut by 3 bases, the J end by 5 bases, with 3 bases between. Germline lookup yields CDR1 SGDLS and CDR2 YYNGEE. The CDR3 is 11 amino acids. The CDR3 sequence is CASSANNEQFF. CDR3 bases: TGTGCCAGCAGCGCGAACAATGAGCAGTTCTTC.

The genes are TRBV4-3 and TRBJ2-1, with D uncertain. From germline, CDR1 is LGHNA and CDR2 YSLEER. The CDR3 has 16 residues. V dropped 0 bases and J dropped 0 bases, with 9 bases sitting between them. In DNA, the CDR3 is TGCGCCAGCAGCCAAGATCACGGCAGCTCCTACAATGAGCAGTTCTTC. Translation gives CASSQDHGSSYNEQFF.